The 23 T cell receptor beta chains listed next were all sequenced from one sample in a study of T cell repertoires in cytomegalovirus infection. TCRdb re-called the reads with MiXCR, one entry per CDR3 protein. The data hold almost 550,000 distinct CDR3 sequences, with 16% observed a single time. What was sequenced was CD8+ T cells from PBMCs. The receptors here all came from a human donor in good health (CMV status not recorded). Some clones in this sample may be carry-over from other donors' samples.

This clonotype was seen repeatedly, ten times or more. The chain has TRBV7-2 and TRBJ1-4; D is unclear. From germline, CDR1 is SGHTA and CDR2 FQGNSA. The CDR3 loop spans 15 amino acids. V lost 1 base and J lost 5, with 11 bases in between. CDR3 bases: TGTGCCAGCAGCTTAGTGGAGGCCCCCAATGAAAAACTGTTTTTT. This gives the protein CASSLVEAPNEKLFF.

This clonotype was seen many times. The chain recombines TRBV9 with TRBJ1-1; no definite D call. This CDR3 has 14 residues. V was pared by 3 bases and J by 3 bases, with 12 bases between. The germline CDR1 and CDR2 sequences are SGDLS and YYNGEE. In nucleotides, the CDR3 is TGTGCCAGCAGCGCGCGCGATGGGGACACTGAAGCTTTCTTT. This gives the protein CASSARDGDTEAFF.

This clonotype was detected only a few times. The chain couples TRBV6-5 to TRBJ1-1; D remains unclear. Germline V lookup: CDR1 MNHEY, CDR2 SVGAGI. The CDR3 runs 14 residues. V gave up 4 bases and J gave up 5 bases, with 14 bases separating them. The CDR3 nucleotides read TGTGCCAGCAGTTCGATAGATCTAGGGACTGAAGCTTTCTTT. It is translated as CASSSIDLGTEAFF.

This clonotype was seen repeatedly, ten times or more. The chain combines TRBV7-2 with TRBJ1-1; weak D call: TRBD1 (5 bases). CDR3 length: 16 amino acids. Trimming took 4 bases from V and 1 from J, leaving 16 bases between them. Looked up from germline, CDR1 is SGHTA and CDR2 is FQGNSA. The CDR3 loop reads CASSSLGKGENTEAFF. The CDR3 region has the DNA TGTGCCAGCAGCTCACTAGGAAAAGGGGAGAACACTGAAGCTTTCTTT.

The chain has TRBV5-4 and TRBJ2-3, with D possibly matching TRBD2 (5 bases). The CDR3 loop spans 16 amino acids. The germline V gene encodes CDR1 SGHNT and CDR2 YYREEE (reference sequence). Trimming cost V 0 bases and J 3 bases, with 14 bases left between them. In DNA, the CDR3 is TGTGCCAGCAGCTTGGGGCCGAGGGCTAATACAGATACGCAGTATTTT. It specifies CASSLGPRANTDTQYF.

This clonotype was counted many times. The V and J genes are TRBV28 and TRBJ1-1; TRBD1 is a possible D gene (5 bases). The germline CDR1 and CDR2 sequences are MDHEN and SYDVKM. The V end lost 6 bases, the J end lost 4 bases, and 15 bases lay between the germline ends. The CDR3 runs 14 residues. In DNA form, the CDR3 reads TGTGCCAGCAGCTACCGGGGGAGTGGCACTGAAGCTTTCTTT. This gives the protein CASSYRGSGTEAFF.

V and J are TRBV5-6 and TRBJ1-2, with TRBD1 matching 12 bases. Germline CDR1 reads SGHDT; CDR2 reads YYEEEE. The junction had 11 bases not matched to a gene; V was cut back by 10 bases and J by 4 bases. The CDR3 sequence is 15 residues long. CDR3 protein: CAHRDRGQKVYGYTF. The DNA of the CDR3 is TGTGCCCATCGGGACAGGGGGCAGAAGGTCTATGGCTACACCTTC.

This clonotype was recorded many times. The chain uses TRBV6-5 and TRBJ2-1; D unresolved. The CDR3 runs to 14 residues. V shed 2 bases and J shed 5 bases, with 10 bases lying between them. Germline loops: CDR1 MNHEY, CDR2 SVGAGI. In nucleotides, the CDR3 is TGTGCCAGCAGTTACCCCGGGCTCCACAATGAGCAGTTCTTC. Its translation: CASSYPGLHNEQFF.

The rearrangement links TRBV10-1 to TRBJ1-5, with D perhaps matching TRBD1 (5 bases). There are 17 residues in the CDR3. V was trimmed by 0 bases and J by 4 bases, leaving 16 bases between them. Looked up from germline, CDR1 is WNHNN and CDR2 is SYGVQD (reference sequence). The CDR3 DNA sequence: TGCGCCAGCAGTGAGTCCTACAGGTTGCGGGTGAATCAGCCCCAGCATTTT. This codes for CASSESYRLRVNQPQHF.

The V gene is TRBV27, the J gene TRBJ1-1, with D maybe TRBD1 (6 bases). The V end lost 4 bases, the J end lost 5 bases, and 11 bases lay between the germline ends. Germline V CDR1 and CDR2: MNHEY, SMNVEV (reference sequence). The CDR3 sequence is 13 residues long. CDR3 residues: CASSYGGRTEAFF. The CDR3 DNA sequence: TGTGCCAGCAGTTATGGGGGGCGGACTGAAGCTTTCTTT.

This clonotype was counted only a few times. This chain joins TRBV12-3 or TRBV12-4 and TRBJ1-2; D is unresolved. This CDR3 region has 11 residues. The V end was cut by 5 bases, the J end by 5 bases, with 6 bases between. In nucleotides, the CDR3 is TGTGCCAGCAGTGGGAGTTATGGCTACACCTTC. It encodes CASSGSYGYTF.

In nucleotides, the CDR3 is TGTGCCAGCAGCTTATACGTGAGACAGAACACTGAAGCTTTCTTT. Its protein is CASSLYVRQNTEAFF. This chain joins TRBV7-6 and TRBJ1-1, with no clear D. The CDR3 is made up of 15 amino acids. The V gene's germline CDR1 is SGHVS and CDR2 FNYEAQ. Trimming left V 2 bases short and J 1 base short, with 11 bases between.

This chain's CDR3 is CASSEKGARTEAFF. Here the CDR3 DNA reads TGTGCCAGCAGTGAAAAGGGGGCGAGGACTGAAGCTTTCTTT. The chain has TRBV25-1 and TRBJ1-1; 7 bases match TRBD1. J gave up 5 bases and V 2 bases, and 5 bases lay outside the gene matches. Germline CDR1 reads MGHDK; CDR2 reads SYGVNS. The CDR3 covers 14 residues.

In its sample, this clonotype was seen a few times. CDR3: CASSTKLGLLYEQYF. The DNA for the CDR3 is TGTGCCAGCAGCACAAAACTAGGCCTCCTCTACGAGCAGTACTTC. V is TRBV7-9 and J is TRBJ2-7; possible D gene TRBD2, 5 bases. Trimming left V 5 bases short and J 3 bases short, with 17 bases between. The CDR3 sequence is 15 residues long. Per the germline V gene, CDR1 is SEHNR and CDR2 is FQNEAQ (reference sequence).

This clonotype was counted many times. The rearrangement links TRBV7-9 to TRBJ2-5; 12 bases map to TRBD2. Germline CDR1 is SEHNR and CDR2 is FQNEAQ (reference sequence). The trim removed 5 bases at V and 1 base at J, leaving 5 bases unmatched. The CDR3 loop spans 16 amino acids. CDR3 sequence (DNA): TGTGCCAGCAGCCCCTCTAGCGGGGGGGCCCAAGAGACCCAGTACTTC. Protein: CASSPSSGGAQETQYF.

This clonotype was observed a handful of times. An end of the junction differs from the germline gene, which may be a read error. The rearrangement links TRBV28 to TRBJ2-4, with D possibly matching TRBD1 (5 bases). This CDR3 is 12 amino acids long. Germline CDR1 MDHEN, CDR2 SYDVKM. The CDR3 spells CASSSSRVGSDF. In DNA, the CDR3 is TGTGCCAGCAGTTCGTCCAGGGTGGGATCGGACTTC. Full variable domain (missing parts from reference TRBV28 and TRBJ2-4): DVKVTQSSRYLVKRTGEKVFLECVQDMDHENMFWYRQDPGLGLRLIYFSYDVKMKEKGDIPEGYSVSREKKERFSLILESASTNQTSMYLCASSSSRVGSDFGAGTRLSVL.

This clonotype occurred many times. This rearrangement joins TRBV7-8 to TRBJ2-3; TRBD1 agrees at 9 bases. V trimming: 0 bases; J trimming: 2 bases; junction bases outside the gene matches: 3. Germline values: CDR1 SGHVS, CDR2 FQNEAQ. This CDR3 is 16 amino acids long. The CDR3: CASSLAGTGYTDTQYF. The CDR3, as DNA: TGTGCCAGCAGCTTAGCGGGGACAGGGTACACAGATACGCAGTATTTT.

This clonotype was picked up many times. The V call is TRBV29-1, the J call TRBJ1-1; tentatively, D is TRBD1 (5 bases). V lost 2 bases, J lost 8 bases, and 9 bases lay in between. The CDR3 extends over 11 amino acids. CDR1 is SQVTM, CDR2 ANQGSEA, per germline. CDR3 in amino acids: CSVETSGEAFF. The CDR3, as DNA: TGCAGCGTTGAAACGTCAGGGGAAGCTTTCTTT.

This clonotype turned up a few times. The chain is built from TRBV6-5 and TRBJ2-1; no definite D call. The CDR3 spans 15 residues. Trimming pared 8 bases from V and 0 bases from J, leaving 14 bases between. Germline loops: CDR1 MNHEY, CDR2 SVGAGI. The CDR3 DNA reads TGTGCCAGCCAAGCCAACCCCGACTCCTACAATGAGCAGTTCTTC. It codes for CASQANPDSYNEQFF.

This clonotype was seen repeatedly, ten times or more. The chain employs TRBV19 and TRBJ1-5; D is perhaps TRBD1 (5 bases). The CDR3 runs 17 residues. Per the germline V gene, CDR1 is LNHDA and CDR2 is SQIVND (reference sequence). V gave up 5 bases and J gave up 0 bases, with 17 bases separating them. The CDR3 bases are TGTGCCAGTAGTGAGAGACAGTTAGACTATAGCAATCAGCCCCAGCATTTT. As protein: CASSERQLDYSNQPQHF. The variable domain in full, completed from reference TRBV19 and TRBJ1-5, reads DGGITQSPKYLFRKEGQNVTLSCEQNLNHDAMYWYRQDPGQGLRLIYYSQIVNDFQKGDIAEGYSVSREKKESFPLTVTSAQKNPTAFYLCASSERQLDYSNQPQHFGDGTRLSIL.

This clonotype occurred many times. The chain is built from TRBV7-9 and TRBJ1-1; D remains unclear. This CDR3 contains 15 residues. V was trimmed by 0 bases and J by 5 bases, leaving 13 bases between them. The germline V gene has CDR1 SEHNR and CDR2 FQNEAQ (reference sequence). This CDR3 reads CASSLANRLPTEAFF. In DNA, the CDR3 is TGTGCCAGCAGCTTAGCGAACAGACTGCCTACTGAAGCTTTCTTT.

In this sample, this clonotype turned up a few times. The chain carries TRBV5-6 and TRBJ2-5; 11 bases map to TRBD2. CDR1 and CDR2 from the germline V gene are SGHDT and YYEEEE. Trimming cost V 3 bases and J 2 bases; bases outside gene matches: 6. This CDR3 comprises 16 residues. The CDR3 nucleotides read TGTGCCAGCAGCTGGGGGACTAGCGGAACTCAAGAGACCCAGTACTTC. Protein: CASSWGTSGTQETQYF.

This clonotype has just a few counts. The chain uses TRBV27 and TRBJ2-1, with D possibly being TRBD2 (5 bases). The V end was cut by 4 bases, the J end by 3 bases, with 19 bases between. The length of the CDR3 is 17 residues. The germline V gene encodes CDR1 MNHEY and CDR2 SMNVEV (reference sequence). The CDR3 sequence is CASSSNLAGAIYNEQFF. DNA of the CDR3: TGTGCCAGCAGTTCAAACCTAGCTGGAGCTATCTACAATGAGCAGTTCTTC.